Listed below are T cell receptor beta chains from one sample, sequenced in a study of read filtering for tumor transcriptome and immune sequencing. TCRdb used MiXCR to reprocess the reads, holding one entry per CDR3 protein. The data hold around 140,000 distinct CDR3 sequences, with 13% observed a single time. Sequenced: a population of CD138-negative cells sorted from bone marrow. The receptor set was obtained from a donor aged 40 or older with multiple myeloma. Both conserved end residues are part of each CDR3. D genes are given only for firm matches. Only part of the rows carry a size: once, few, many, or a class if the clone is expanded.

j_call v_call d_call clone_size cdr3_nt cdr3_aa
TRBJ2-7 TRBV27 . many TGTGCCAGCAGTTTATTTTTTCCGGGCACCGCTCCTGAGCAGTACTTC CASSLFFPGTAPEQYF
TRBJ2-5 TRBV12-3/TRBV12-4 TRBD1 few TGTGCCAGCAGCCCAGACAGGGGGGAGACCCAGTGCTTC CASSPDRGETQCF
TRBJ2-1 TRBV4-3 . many TGCGCCAGCAGCCAAGATGGCTCTACGGGGCCTAGCAATGAGCAGTTCTTC CASSQDGSTGPSNEQFF
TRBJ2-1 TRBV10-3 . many TGTGCCATCAGCAATAGCGGAGCTTACAATGAGCAGTTCTTC CAISNSGAYNEQFF
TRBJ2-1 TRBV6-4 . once TGTGCCAGCAGCACGGGACAGCCGGGGGAAGATGAGCAGTTCTTC CASSTGQPGEDEQFF
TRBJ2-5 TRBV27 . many TGTGCCAGCAGTTTAATAGGGTCCGGCGAGATGACCCAGTACTTC CASSLIGSGEMTQYF
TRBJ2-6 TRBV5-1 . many TGCGCCAGTGACACCTCTGGGGCCAACGTCCTGACTTTC CASDTSGANVLTF
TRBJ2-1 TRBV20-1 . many TGCAGTGCAAAACCACCTAGCGCGCCCTCCTACAATGAGCAGTTCTTC CSAKPPSAPSYNEQFF
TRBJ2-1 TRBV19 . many TGTGCCAGTAGTGTGGAGGGTATTGTGTTGGATGAGCAGTTCTTC CASSVEGIVLDEQFF
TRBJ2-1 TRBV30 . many TGTGCCTGGAGACGGGGAGCTCTCGGGGGTGAGCAGTTCTTC CAWRRGALGGEQFF
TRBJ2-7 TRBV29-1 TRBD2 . TGCAGCGTTCTAGCGGCAGGAATGCCCTACCGCGAGCAGTACTTC CSVLAAGMPYREQYF
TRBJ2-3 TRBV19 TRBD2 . TGTGCCAGTAGTGCCTTGGGGGAGCGGGGGCCGGAGGCTACGCAGTATTTT CASSALGERGPEATQYF
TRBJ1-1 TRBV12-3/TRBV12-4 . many TGTGCCAGCAGTTTTGGGGCCCGGAACACTGAAGCTTTCTTT CASSFGARNTEAFF
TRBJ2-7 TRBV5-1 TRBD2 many TGTGCCAGCAGCTTAGCGGGCCCCTCCTACGAGCAGTACTTC CASSLAGPSYEQYF
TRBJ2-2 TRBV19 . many TGTGCCAGTAGTGTCGACACCGGGGAGCTGTTTTTT CASSVDTGELFF
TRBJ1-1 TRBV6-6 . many TGTGCCAGCAGTTCTACTAGGAACACTGAAGCTTTCTTT CASSSTRNTEAFF
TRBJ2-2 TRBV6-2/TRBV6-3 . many TGTGCCAGCAGTTACCGCCAGGCAGGGGAGCTGTTTTTT CASSYRQAGELFF
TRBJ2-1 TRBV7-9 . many TGTGCCAGCAGTTCCACAGGGTACAATGAGCAGTTCTTC CASSSTGYNEQFF
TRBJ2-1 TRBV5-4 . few TGTGCCAGCAGCCCGAGACTACTAAGGTACAATGAGCAGTTCTTC CASSPRLLRYNEQFF
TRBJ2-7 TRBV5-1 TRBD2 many TGCGCCAGCACTCCCGGGGGGGGTAGCGGCTCCTACGAGCAGTACTTC CASTPGGGSGSYEQYF